The T cell receptor beta chain under discussion was sequenced for a study of shared clonotypes between healthy human individuals. Findings of the study overall: Naive subsets tended to show greater estimated richness than memory subsets.

This CDR3 has 14 amino acids. V gave up 6 bases and J gave up 4 bases, with 12 bases separating them. CDR1 and CDR2 from the germline V gene are MNHEY and SVGAGI. Naive CD8 cells, CD45RO-negative and positively selected for CCR7, excluded terminally differentiated effector memory CD45RA+ cells. Turning to this clone: As yet, its antigen is unknown.

The assay ran at deep level. Assay used: immunoSEQ multiplex PCR; TCRdb lists only in-frame clones, some missing. The sample includes about 2.1 million clones, around 93% of them seen just once. The TCR comes from a man aged 18 to 29 in good health. Some clones in this sample may be carry-over from other donors' samples. This chain uses TRBV6-5 with TRBJ2-2, with D hard to call. Sequencing was carried out using naive CD8+ T cells from PBMCs. The CDR3 here is CASSFGPATGELFF. The CDR3 bases are TGTGCCAGCAGCTTCGGACCTGCCACCGGGGAGCTGTTTTTT.